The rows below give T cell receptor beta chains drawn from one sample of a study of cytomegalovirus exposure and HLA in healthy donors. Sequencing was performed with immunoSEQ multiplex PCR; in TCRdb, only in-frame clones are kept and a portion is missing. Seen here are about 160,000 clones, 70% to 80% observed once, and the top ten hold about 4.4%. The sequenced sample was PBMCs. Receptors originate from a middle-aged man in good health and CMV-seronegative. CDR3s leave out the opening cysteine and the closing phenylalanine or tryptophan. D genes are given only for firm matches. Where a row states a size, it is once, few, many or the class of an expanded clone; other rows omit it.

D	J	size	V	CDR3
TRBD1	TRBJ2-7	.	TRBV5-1	ASRTGTGTYEQY
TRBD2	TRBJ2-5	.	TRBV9	ASSASGGRGETQY
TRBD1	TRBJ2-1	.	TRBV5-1	ASSLFPGQIDEQF
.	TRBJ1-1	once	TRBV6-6	ASSYSMNTEAF
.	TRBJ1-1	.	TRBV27	ASGGTEAF
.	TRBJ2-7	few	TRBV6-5	ASSPGTNFYEQY
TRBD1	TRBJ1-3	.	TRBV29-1	SVVTGVSGNTIY
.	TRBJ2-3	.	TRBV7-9	ASGLGVPDTQY
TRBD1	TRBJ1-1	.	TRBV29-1	SVEADRGNTEAF
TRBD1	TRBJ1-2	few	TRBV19	ASSRDSPGYGYT
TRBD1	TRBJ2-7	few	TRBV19	ASKQGDRDNYEQY
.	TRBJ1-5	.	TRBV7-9	ASSSSGFGQPQH
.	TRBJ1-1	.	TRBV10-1	ASSERTGMNTEAF
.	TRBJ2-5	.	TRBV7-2	ASSLASRSQETQY
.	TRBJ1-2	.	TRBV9	ASSAVGGEGYGYT
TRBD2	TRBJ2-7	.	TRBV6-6	ASTNSGTSSHLEQY
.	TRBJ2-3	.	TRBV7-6	ASSLGTGDTQY
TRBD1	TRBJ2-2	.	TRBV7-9	ASSFLGGNEKNTGELF
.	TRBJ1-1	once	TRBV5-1	ASSLELFPREAF
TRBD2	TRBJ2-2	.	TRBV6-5	AIRSGEVTGELF
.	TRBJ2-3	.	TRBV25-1	ASSDATLHTDTQY
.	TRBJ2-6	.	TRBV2	ASTTGLSSGANVLT
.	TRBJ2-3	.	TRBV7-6	ASSLEASRPDTQY
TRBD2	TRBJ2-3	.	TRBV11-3	ASSLALAGVGDTQY
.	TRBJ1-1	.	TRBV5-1	ASSTLGLGGLHGSYTEAF
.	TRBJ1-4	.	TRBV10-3	AIRGSRGLDEKLF
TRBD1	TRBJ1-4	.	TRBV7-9	ASSHRDSNNEKLF
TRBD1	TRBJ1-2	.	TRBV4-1	ASSQGTGPNYGYT
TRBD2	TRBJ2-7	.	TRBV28	ASIPSGPGTYEQY
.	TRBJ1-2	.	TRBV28	ASSLSGSHGYT
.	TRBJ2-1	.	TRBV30	AWSVLRNEQF
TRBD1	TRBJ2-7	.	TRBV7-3	ASSLLGDRVTIYEQY
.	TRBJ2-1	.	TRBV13	ASSLKRILGEQF
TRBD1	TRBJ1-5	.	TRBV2	ASRIQGAGRQPQH
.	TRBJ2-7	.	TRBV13	ASSLVSGHNEQY
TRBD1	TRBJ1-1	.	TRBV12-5	ASGLGAGGYTEAF
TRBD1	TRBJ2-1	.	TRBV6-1	ASSVDRVSYNEQF
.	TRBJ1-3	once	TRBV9	ASSVVSTGNTIY
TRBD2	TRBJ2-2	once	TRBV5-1	ASSPALAGVHTGELF
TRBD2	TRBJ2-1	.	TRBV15	ATSRDQQRGRLDEQF
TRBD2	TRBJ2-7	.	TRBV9	ASSPGLAGAPYEQY
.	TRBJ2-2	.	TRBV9	ASSFSSGRLSSGELF
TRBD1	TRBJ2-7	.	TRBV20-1	SALTGVSQY
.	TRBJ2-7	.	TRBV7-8	ASSPFPADISYEQY
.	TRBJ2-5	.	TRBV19	ASSNRGGTQY
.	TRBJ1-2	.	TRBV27	ASRIGAQPYGYT
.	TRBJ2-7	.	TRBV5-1	ASSLGDTTSYEQY